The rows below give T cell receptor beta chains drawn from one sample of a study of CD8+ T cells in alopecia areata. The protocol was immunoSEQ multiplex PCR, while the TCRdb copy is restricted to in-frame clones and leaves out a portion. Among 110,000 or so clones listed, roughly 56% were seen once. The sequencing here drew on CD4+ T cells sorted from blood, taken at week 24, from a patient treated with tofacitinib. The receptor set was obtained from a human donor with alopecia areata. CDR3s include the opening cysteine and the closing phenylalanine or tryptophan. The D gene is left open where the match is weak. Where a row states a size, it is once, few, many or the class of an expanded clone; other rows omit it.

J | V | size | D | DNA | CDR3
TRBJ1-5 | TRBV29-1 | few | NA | TGCAGCGTGCTCACGTACGGTCAGCCCCAGCATTTT | CSVLTYGQPQHF
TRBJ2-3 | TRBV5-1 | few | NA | TGCGCCAGCAGCTCAGCGGACTTCACAGATACGCAGTATTTT | CASSSADFTDTQYF
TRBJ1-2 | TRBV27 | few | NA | TGTGCCAGCAGTCCCCAACAGAACTATGGCTACACCTTC | CASSPQQNYGYTF
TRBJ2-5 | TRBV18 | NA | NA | TGTGCCAGCTCACAGGGGGAAGAGACCCAGTACTTC | CASSQGEETQYF
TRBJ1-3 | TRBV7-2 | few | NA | TGTGCCAGCAGCTTACAGGGCTCTGGAAACACCATATATTTT | CASSLQGSGNTIYF
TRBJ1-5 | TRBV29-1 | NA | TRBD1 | TGCAGCGTGACCAGGGGGCAGGGTCAGCCCCAGCATTTT | CSVTRGQGQPQHF
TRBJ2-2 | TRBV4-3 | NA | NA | TGCGCCAGCAGCCAAGACCTAGGAGACCCCGGGGAGCTGTTTTTT | CASSQDLGDPGELFF
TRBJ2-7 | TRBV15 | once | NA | TGTGCCACCAGTTGGGGCTACTACGAGCAGTACTTC | CATSWGYYEQYF
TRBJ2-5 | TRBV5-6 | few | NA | TGTGCCAGCAGCTTGGCCCTGACTCCAGCGGAGACCCAGTACTTC | CASSLALTPAETQYF
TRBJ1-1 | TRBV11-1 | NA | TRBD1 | TGTGCCAGCAGCCATGTACAGGGGATGAACACTGAAGCTTTCTTT | CASSHVQGMNTEAFF
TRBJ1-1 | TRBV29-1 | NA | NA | TGCAGCGTTGCGGTTGGCATGAACACTGAAGCTTTCTTT | CSVAVGMNTEAFF
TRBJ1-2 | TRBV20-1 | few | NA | TGCAGTGCCGGTTCCAGCGGCTACACCTTC | CSAGSSGYTF
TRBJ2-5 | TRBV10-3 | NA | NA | TGTGCCATCAGTGCTGGGAAAGAGACCCAGTACTTC | CAISAGKETQYF
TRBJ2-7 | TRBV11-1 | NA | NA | TGTGCCAGCAGCTATTCACGGGACTACGAGCAGTACTTC | CASSYSRDYEQYF
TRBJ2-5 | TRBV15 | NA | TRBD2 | TGTGCCACCAGACGGGGTAGCGGGGTCCAAGAGACCCAGTACTTC | CATRRGSGVQETQYF
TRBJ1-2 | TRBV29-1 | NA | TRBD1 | TGCAGCGCGACCGGGACAGGGTCTGGCTACACCTTC | CSATGTGSGYTF
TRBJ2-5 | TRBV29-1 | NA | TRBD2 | TGCAGCGCCGTAGGCGGGGGGGCGGCAGAGACCCAGTACTTC | CSAVGGGAAETQYF
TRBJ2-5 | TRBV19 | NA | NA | TGTGCCAGTAGCGCTACTAGCTGGGAGACCCAGTACTTC | CASSATSWETQYF
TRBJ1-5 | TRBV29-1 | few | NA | TGCAGCGTAGCGGACACCCTCAATCAGCCCCAGCATTTT | CSVADTLNQPQHF
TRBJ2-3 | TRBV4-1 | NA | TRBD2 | TGCGCCAGCAGCCAAGTACTAGCGGCCACAGATACGCAGTATTTT | CASSQVLAATDTQYF
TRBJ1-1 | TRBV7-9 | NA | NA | TGTGCCAGCAGCTTAGAGGGCGGCCGTGTGACTGAAGCTTTCTTT | CASSLEGGRVTEAFF
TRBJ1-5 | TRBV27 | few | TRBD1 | TGTGCCAGCAGCAACAGGGGTCAGCCCCAGCATTTT | CASSNRGQPQHF
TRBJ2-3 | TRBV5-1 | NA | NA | TGCGCCAGCAGCCCCCGGACACCGGAGGGGGATACGCAGTATTTT | CASSPRTPEGDTQYF
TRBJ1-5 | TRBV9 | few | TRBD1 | TGTGCCAGCAGCGCAGGGGGAGGGAATGAGCCCCAGCATTTT | CASSAGGGNEPQHF
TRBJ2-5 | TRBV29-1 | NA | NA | TGCAGCGTTGAACCGTACCAAGAGACCCAGTACTTC | CSVEPYQETQYF
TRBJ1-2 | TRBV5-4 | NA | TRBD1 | TGTGCCAGCAGCCCCCTGAATGACAGGGGCTATGGCTACACCTTC | CASSPLNDRGYGYTF
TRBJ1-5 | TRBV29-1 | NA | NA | TGCAGCGTTGGGTACGGAAACAATCAGCCCCAGCATTTT | CSVGYGNNQPQHF
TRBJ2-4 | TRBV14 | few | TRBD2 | TGTGCCAGCAGCCAACGACTAGCGGGTACACCCTCCGGGGCCAAAAACATTCAGTACTTC | CASSQRLAGTPSGAKNIQYF
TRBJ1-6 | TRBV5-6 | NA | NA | TGTGCCAGCAGCTACCGACAGCGCTACTATAATTCACCCCTCCACTTT | CASSYRQRYYNSPLHF
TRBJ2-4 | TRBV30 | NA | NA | TGTGCCTGGAGTGTATGGGGCGGCGGGAACATTCAGTACTTC | CAWSVWGGGNIQYF
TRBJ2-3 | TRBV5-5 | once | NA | TGTGCCAGCAGCTTCCTGGCTGAAGATACGCAGTATTTT | CASSFLAEDTQYF
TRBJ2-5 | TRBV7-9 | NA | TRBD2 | TGTGCCAGCAGCCCACAAGCGGGGGCATGGGAGACCCAGTACTTC | CASSPQAGAWETQYF
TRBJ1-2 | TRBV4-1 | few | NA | TGCGCCAGCAGCCAAGATCAATACGGGGAACGGGATGGCTACACCTTC | CASSQDQYGERDGYTF
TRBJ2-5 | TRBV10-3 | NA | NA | TGTGCCATCAGTGAGGGGAGCGTAATGTACCAAGAGACCCAGTACTTC | CAISEGSVMYQETQYF
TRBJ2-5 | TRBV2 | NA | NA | TGTGCCACCCTACCTAGCCCAGGGGAAGAGACCCAGTACTTC | CATLPSPGEETQYF
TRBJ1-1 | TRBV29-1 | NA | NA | TGCAGCGTTGACCGGCCGGGCCGGAGCACTGAAGCTTTCTTT | CSVDRPGRSTEAFF
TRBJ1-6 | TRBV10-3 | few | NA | TGTGCCATCAGTGAACAGGCCGAAAGGGGGAATTCACCCCTCCACTTT | CAISEQAERGNSPLHF
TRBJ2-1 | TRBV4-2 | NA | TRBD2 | TGTGCCAGCAGCCAAGGGGCCTCGGGACGGGGGGACTACAATGAGCAGTTCTTC | CASSQGASGRGDYNEQFF
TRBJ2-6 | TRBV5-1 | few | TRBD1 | TGCGCCAGCAGTACAGGGGGATCTGGGGCCAACGTCCTGACTTTC | CASSTGGSGANVLTF